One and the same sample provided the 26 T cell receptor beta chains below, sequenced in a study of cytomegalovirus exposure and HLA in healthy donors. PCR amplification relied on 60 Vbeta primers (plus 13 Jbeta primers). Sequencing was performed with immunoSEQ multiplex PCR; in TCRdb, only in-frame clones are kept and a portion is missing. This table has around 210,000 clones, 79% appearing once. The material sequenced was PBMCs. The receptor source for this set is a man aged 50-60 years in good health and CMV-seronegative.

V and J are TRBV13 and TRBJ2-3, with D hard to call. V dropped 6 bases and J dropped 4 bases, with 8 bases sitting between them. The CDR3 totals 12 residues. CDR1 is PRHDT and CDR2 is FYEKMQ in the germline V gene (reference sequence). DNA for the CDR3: TGTGCCAGCAGTCGATGGCCAGATACGCAGTATTTT. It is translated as CASSRWPDTQYF.

CDR3 protein: CASSMVPGISEAFF. The CDR3 DNA is TGTGCCAGTAGTATGGTTCCAGGGATATCTGAAGCTTTCTTT. This chain joins TRBV19 and TRBJ1-1, with D possibly matching TRBD1 (5 bases). The V gene's germline CDR1 is LNHDA and CDR2 SQIVND (reference sequence). CDR3 length: 14 residues. Between the trimmed V and J ends, which lost 3 bases and 6 bases, there was a span of 14 bases.

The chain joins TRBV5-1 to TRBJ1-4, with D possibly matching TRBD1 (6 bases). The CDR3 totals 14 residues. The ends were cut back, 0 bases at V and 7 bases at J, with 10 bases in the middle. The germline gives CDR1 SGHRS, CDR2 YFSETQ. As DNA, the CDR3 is TGCGCCAGCAGCTTGGAGGGCAGGGGTGAAAAACTGTTTTTT. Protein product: CASSLEGRGEKLFF. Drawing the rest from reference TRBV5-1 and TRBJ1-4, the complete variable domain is KAGVTQTPRYLIKTRGQQVTLSCSPISGHRSVSWYQQTPGQGLQFLFEYFSETQRNKGNFPGRFSGRQFSNSRSEMNVSTLELGDSALYLCASSLEGRGEKLFFGSGTQLSVL.

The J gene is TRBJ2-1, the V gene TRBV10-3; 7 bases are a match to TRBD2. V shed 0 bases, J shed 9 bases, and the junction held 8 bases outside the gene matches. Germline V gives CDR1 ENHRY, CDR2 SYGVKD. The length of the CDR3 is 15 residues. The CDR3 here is CAISESGLPEGEQFF. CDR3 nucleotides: TGTGCCATCAGTGAGTCGGGACTACCAGAGGGTGAGCAGTTCTTC.

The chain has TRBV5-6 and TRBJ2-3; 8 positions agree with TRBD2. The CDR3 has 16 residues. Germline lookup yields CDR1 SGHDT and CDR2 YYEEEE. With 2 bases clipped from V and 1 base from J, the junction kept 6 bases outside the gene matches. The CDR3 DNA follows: TGTGCCAGCAGCTTTAGCGGGATGATTGGCACAGATACGCAGTATTTT. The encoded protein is CASSFSGMIGTDTQYF.

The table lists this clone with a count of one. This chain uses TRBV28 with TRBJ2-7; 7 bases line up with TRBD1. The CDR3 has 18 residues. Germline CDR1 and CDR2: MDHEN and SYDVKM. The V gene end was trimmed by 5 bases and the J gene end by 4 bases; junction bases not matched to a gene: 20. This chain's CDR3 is CASSPNRGLGGNFYEQYF. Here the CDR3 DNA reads TGTGCCAGCAGTCCCAATAGGGGGCTCGGCGGAAATTTTTACGAGCAGTACTTC.

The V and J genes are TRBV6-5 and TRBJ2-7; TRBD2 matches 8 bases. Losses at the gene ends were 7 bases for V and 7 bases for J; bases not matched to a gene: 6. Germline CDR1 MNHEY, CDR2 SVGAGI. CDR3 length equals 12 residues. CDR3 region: CASKSTGGEQYF. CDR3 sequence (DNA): TGTGCCAGCAAATCGACGGGGGGGGAGCAGTACTTC.

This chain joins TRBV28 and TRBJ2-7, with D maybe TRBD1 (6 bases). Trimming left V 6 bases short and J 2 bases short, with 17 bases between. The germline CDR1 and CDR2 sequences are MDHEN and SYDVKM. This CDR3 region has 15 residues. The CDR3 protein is CASSPRTEATYEQYF. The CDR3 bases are TGTGCCAGCAGCCCGAGGACAGAAGCAACCTACGAGCAGTACTTC.

The CDR3 reads CASRGDRAYEQYF. The CDR3 nucleotides are TGCGCCAGCAGAGGGGACAGGGCCTACGAGCAGTACTTC. This sequence joins TRBV10-2 and TRBJ2-7; the match to TRBD1 covers 9 bases. J gave up 2 bases and V 6 bases, and 2 bases lay outside the gene matches. This CDR3 is built from 13 residues. CDR1 and CDR2 from the germline V gene are WSHSY and SAAADI.

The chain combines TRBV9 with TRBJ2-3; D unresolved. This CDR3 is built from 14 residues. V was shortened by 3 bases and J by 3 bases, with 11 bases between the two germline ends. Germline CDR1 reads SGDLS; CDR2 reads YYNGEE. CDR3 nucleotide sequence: TGTGCCAGCAGCGCACAGATAGGTACAGATACGCAGTATTTT. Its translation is CASSAQIGTDTQYF.

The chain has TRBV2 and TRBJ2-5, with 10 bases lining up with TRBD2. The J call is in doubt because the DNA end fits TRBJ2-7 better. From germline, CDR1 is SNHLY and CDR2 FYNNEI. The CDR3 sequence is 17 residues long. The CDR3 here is CASSESRLAGEYYEQYF. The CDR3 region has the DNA TGTGCCAGCAGTGAATCGCGCCTAGCGGGAGAGTACTACGAGCAGTACTTC.

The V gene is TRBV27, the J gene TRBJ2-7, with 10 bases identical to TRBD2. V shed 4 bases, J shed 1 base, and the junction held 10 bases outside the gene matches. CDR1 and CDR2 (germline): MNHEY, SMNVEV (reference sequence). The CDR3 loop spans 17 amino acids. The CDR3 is CASSSSLAGVDSYEQYF. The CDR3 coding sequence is TGTGCCAGCAGTTCCAGTCTAGCGGGGGTCGATTCCTACGAGCAGTACTTC.

The CDR3 DNA reads TGTGCCAGCAGTACCCAGGGCGGAAACACCATATATTTT. It codes for CASSTQGGNTIYF. The genes are TRBV2 and TRBJ1-3, with TRBD1 as a possible D gene (5 bases). Germline V gene lookup returns CDR1 SNHLY and CDR2 FYNNEI. V dropped 5 bases and J dropped 4 bases, with 9 bases sitting between them. The CDR3 length is 13 residues.

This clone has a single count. The CDR3 DNA follows: TGTGCCATCAGTGAGTATAGCGGGAGCTCCTACGAGCAGTACTTC. It translates to CAISEYSGSSYEQYF. This chain joins TRBV10-3 and TRBJ2-7; 9 bases map to TRBD2. Germline loops: CDR1 ENHRY, CDR2 SYGVKD. The CDR3 is 15 amino acids. J was trimmed by 0 bases and V by 1 base; bases with no gene match: 1.

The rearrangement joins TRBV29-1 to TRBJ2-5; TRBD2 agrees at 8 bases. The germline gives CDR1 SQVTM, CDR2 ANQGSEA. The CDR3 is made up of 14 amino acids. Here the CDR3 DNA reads TGCAGGGGGGGGTCGGGAGGGCCGGGAGAGACCCAGTACTTC. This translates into CRGGSGGPGETQYF. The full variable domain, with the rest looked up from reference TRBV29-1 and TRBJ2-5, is SAVISQKPSRDICQRGTSLTIQCQVDSQVTMMFWYRQQPGQSLTLIATANQGSEATYESGFVIDKFPISRPNLTFSTLTVSNMSPEDSSIYLCRGGSGGPGETQYFGPGTRLLVL.

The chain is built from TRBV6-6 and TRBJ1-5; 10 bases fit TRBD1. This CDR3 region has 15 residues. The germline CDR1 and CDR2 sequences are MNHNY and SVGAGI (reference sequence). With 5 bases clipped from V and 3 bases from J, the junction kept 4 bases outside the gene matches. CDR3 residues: CASSRQGAYNQPQHF. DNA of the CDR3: TGTGCCAGCAGTCGACAGGGGGCGTACAATCAGCCCCAGCATTTT.

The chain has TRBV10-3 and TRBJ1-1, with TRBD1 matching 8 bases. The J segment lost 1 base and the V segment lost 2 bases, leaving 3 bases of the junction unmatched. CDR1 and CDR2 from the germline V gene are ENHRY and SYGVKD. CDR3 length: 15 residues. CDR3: CAISERTGRNTEAFF. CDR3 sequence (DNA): TGTGCCATCAGTGAGAGGACAGGGAGGAACACTGAAGCTTTCTTT.

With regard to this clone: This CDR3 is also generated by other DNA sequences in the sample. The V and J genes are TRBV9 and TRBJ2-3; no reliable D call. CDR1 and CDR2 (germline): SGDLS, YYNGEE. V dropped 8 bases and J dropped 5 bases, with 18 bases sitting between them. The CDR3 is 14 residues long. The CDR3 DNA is TGTGCCAGTAGACCGATGACTGGCCAAGATACGCAGTATTTT. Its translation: CASRPMTGQDTQYF.

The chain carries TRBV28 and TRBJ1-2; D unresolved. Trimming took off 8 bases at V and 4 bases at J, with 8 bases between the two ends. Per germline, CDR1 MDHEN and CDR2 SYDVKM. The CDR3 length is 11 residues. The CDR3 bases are TGTGCCAGCCGTAAGCTCTATGGCTACACCTTC. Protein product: CASRKLYGYTF.

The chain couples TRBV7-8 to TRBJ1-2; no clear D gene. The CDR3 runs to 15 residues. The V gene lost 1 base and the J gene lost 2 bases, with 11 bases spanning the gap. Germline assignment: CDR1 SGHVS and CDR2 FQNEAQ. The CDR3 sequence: CASSLGGIMNYGYTF. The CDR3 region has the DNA TGTGCCAGCAGCTTAGGAGGGATCATGAACTATGGCTACACCTTC.

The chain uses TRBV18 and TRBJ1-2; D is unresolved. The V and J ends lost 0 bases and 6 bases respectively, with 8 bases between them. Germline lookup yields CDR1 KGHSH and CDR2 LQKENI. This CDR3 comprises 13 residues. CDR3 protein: CASSPPPGDGYTF. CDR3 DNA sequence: TGTGCCAGCTCACCACCCCCCGGGGATGGCTACACCTTC.

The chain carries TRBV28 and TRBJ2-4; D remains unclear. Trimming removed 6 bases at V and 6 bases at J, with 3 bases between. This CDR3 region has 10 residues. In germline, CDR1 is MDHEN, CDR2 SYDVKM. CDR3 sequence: CASSRNIQYF. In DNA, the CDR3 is TGTGCCAGCAGCAGAAACATTCAGTACTTC.

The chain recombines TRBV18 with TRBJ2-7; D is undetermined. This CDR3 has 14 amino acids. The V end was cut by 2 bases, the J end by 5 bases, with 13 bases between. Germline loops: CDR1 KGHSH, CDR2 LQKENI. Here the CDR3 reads CASSPTGLRHEQYF. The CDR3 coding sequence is TGTGCCAGCTCACCAACCGGGTTGAGGCACGAGCAGTACTTC.

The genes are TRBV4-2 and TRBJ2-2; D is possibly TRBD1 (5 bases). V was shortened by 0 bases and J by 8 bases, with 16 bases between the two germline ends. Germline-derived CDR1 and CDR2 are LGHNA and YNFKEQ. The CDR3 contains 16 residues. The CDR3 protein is CASSQDTQVYRGELFF. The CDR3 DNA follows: TGTGCCAGCAGCCAAGATACACAGGTTTATCGTGGGGAGCTGTTTTTT.

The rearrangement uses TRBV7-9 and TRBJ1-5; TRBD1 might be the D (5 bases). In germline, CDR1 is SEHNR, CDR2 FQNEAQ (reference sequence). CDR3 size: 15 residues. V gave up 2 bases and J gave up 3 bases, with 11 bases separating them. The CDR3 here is CASSLNQGVNQPQHF. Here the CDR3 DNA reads TGTGCCAGCAGCTTAAACCAGGGTGTCAATCAGCCCCAGCATTTT.

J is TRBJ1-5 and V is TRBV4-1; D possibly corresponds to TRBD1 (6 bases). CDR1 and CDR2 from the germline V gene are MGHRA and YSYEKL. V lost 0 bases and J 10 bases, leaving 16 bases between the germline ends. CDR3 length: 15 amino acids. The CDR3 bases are TGCGCCAGCAGCCAAGATCCAGGGGCCCAGTCCCCCCAGCATTTT. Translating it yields CASSQDPGAQSPQHF.